What follows are 13 T cell receptor beta chains derived from one specimen sequenced in a study of naive and memory T cell subsets. An equimolar mix of two oligonucleotides served as the beta constant-region primer for TRBC1 and TRBC2. TCRdb re-called the UMI-ligation and nested PCR reads through MiXCR, storing one row per CDR3 protein. The sample contains around 35,000 distinct CDR3 sequences, 13% of which appear only once. The sample was effector memory CD4+ T cells from blood. Stated subset: effector memory, CD45RA- CD27-. The receptors shown here come from a human donor in good health.

The chain recombines TRBV7-8 with TRBJ2-1; D is undetermined. V lost 0 bases to trimming and J lost 3 bases, with 6 bases between them. This CDR3 comprises 14 residues. Per the germline V gene, CDR1 is SGHVS and CDR2 is FQNEAQ. The CDR3 region is CASSLAEIYNEQFF. CDR3 sequence (DNA): TGTGCCAGCAGCTTAGCGGAGATCTACAATGAGCAGTTCTTC.

Here the CDR3 reads CSAFFPGPRQPQHF. The DNA of the CDR3 is TGCAGTGCCTTTTTTCCGGGACCTCGGCAGCCCCAGCATTTT. The gene calls are TRBV20-1 and TRBJ1-5; D might be TRBD1 (5 bases). CDR3 length: 14 amino acids. Trimming shortened V by 6 bases and J by 7 bases, and 19 bases separated the two germline ends. Per germline, CDR1 DFQATT and CDR2 SNEGSKA (reference sequence).

This clonotype was seen many times. The V gene is TRBV29-1, the J gene TRBJ2-1, with D possibly being TRBD1 (6 bases). This CDR3 is built from 13 residues. Trimming took off 4 bases at V and 4 bases at J, with 11 bases between the two ends. Germline V gene lookup returns CDR1 SQVTM and CDR2 ANQGSEA. CDR3 protein: CSVGTDLYNEQFF. For the CDR3, the DNA is TGCAGCGTTGGGACAGATTTATACAATGAGCAGTTCTTC.

Only a few counts were recorded for this clonotype. CDR3 region: CASSLGRTGGRETQYF. As DNA, the CDR3 is TGTGCCAGCAGCTTGGGACGGACAGGGGGCAGGGAGACCCAGTACTTC. The chain joins TRBV5-6 to TRBJ2-5; 11 nucleotides match TRBD1. V lost 0 bases and J lost 5; bases outside the gene matches: 6. The CDR3 covers 16 residues. Germline CDR1 SGHDT, CDR2 YYEEEE.

The chain carries TRBV30 and TRBJ2-3; no definite D call. Trimming took off 4 bases at V and 6 bases at J, with 11 bases between the two ends. Germline CDR1 and CDR2: GTSNPN and SVGIG (reference sequence). This CDR3 has 12 residues. The CDR3 region has the DNA TGTGCCTGGATCAACTGGAAGGATACGCAGTATTTT. As protein: CAWINWKDTQYF.

V gene TRBV15 combines with J gene TRBJ1-1; 10 bases map to TRBD1. The CDR3 has 17 amino acids. V lost 0 bases and J lost 4; bases outside the gene matches: 8. Germline values: CDR1 LNHNV, CDR2 YYDKDF (reference sequence). The CDR3: CATSRDPLGQGVTEAFF. The CDR3 DNA is TGTGCCACCAGCAGAGACCCACTAGGACAGGGGGTCACTGAAGCTTTCTTT.

This clonotype has only a few counts. V usage is TRBV5-1 and J usage is TRBJ2-2; the match to TRBD1 covers 10 bases. The CDR3 loop spans 15 amino acids. After removal of 0 bases from V and 4 bases from J, the junction contained 0 bases not matched to a gene. The germline V gene encodes CDR1 SGHRS and CDR2 YFSETQ. The DNA of the CDR3 is TGCGCCAGCAGCTTGGGGACAGGGGGCACCGGGGAGCTGTTTTTT. Protein product: CASSLGTGGTGELFF.

This clonotype was seen ten or more times. This chain's CDR3 is CASSLLSTSGSMKTQYF. The CDR3 DNA reads as TGCGCCAGCAGCTTGCTTTCAACTAGCGGGAGTATGAAGACCCAGTACTTC. The chain employs TRBV5-1 and TRBJ2-5; TRBD2 aligns across 11 bases. This CDR3 region has 17 residues. Germline V CDR1 and CDR2: SGHRS, YFSETQ. The V gene end was trimmed by 1 base and the J gene end by 6 bases; junction bases not matched to a gene: 11.

This clonotype appeared a few times. This chain connects TRBV11-2 to TRBJ2-1; D remains ambiguous. Germline V lookup: CDR1 SGHAT, CDR2 FQNNGV. This CDR3 spans 16 amino acids. V was clipped by 1 base and J by 1 base, with 11 bases between them. As DNA, the CDR3 is TGTGCCAGCAGCTTAGTGTGGGCGCGATCCTACAATGAGCAGTTCTTC. This sequence encodes CASSLVWARSYNEQFF.

This clonotype was seen a handful of times. The chain links TRBV20-1 to TRBJ2-2, with 8 bases that match TRBD2. Germline CDR1 DFQATT, CDR2 SNEGSKA (reference sequence). The CDR3 is 16 amino acids. Losses at the gene ends were 0 bases for V and 1 base for J; bases not matched to a gene: 4. Here the CDR3 reads CSARDNAGGNTGELFF. The CDR3 nucleotides are TGCAGTGCTAGAGATAATGCGGGAGGGAACACCGGGGAGCTGTTTTTT.

This clonotype was seen repeatedly, ten times or more. The V gene is TRBV7-6, the J gene TRBJ1-1, with D possibly matching TRBD1 (5 bases). This CDR3 is 15 amino acids long. Trimming removed 3 bases at V and 1 base at J, with 12 bases between. CDR1 SGHVS and CDR2 FNYEAQ come from the germline V gene. The CDR3 reads CASSLYPGGNTEAFF. DNA of the CDR3: TGTGCCAGCAGCTTGTACCCTGGGGGGAACACTGAAGCTTTCTTT. The whole variable domain, remainder taken from reference TRBV7-6 and TRBJ1-1, is GAGVSQSPRYKVTKRGQDVALRCDPISGHVSLYWYRQALGQGPEFLTYFNYEAQQDKSGLPNDRFSAERPEGSISTLTIQRTEQRDSAMYRCASSLYPGGNTEAFFGQGTRLTVV.

The chain employs TRBV20-1 and TRBJ1-2; D remains unclear. Germline CDR1 and CDR2: DFQATT and SNEGSKA (reference sequence). V lost 5 bases and J lost 0, with 4 bases in between. This CDR3 region has 11 residues. DNA for the CDR3: TGCAGTGCTTATCCTAACTATGGCTACACCTTC. Translated, it gives CSAYPNYGYTF.

This clonotype has just a few counts. This rearrangement joins TRBV29-1 to TRBJ2-5; TRBD1 might be the D (6 bases). Trimming shortened V by 0 bases and J by 3 bases, and 17 bases separated the two germline ends. The CDR3 is made up of 16 amino acids. The germline gives CDR1 SQVTM, CDR2 ANQGSEA. The CDR3 DNA reads TGCAGCGTTGAAGATTGGGGTTTTTCAGGGGAAGAGACCCAGTACTTC. Protein product: CSVEDWGFSGEETQYF.